A single sample is the source of the 18 T cell receptor beta chains below, sequenced in a study of PD-L1 blockade in urothelial cancer. Some clones are missing from TCRdb's copy, which holds only in-frame ones; the method was immunoSEQ multiplex PCR. The data hold about 51,000 clones, with around 83% observed a single time. This sample's time point: pretreatment peripheral blood. Source: PBMCs, taken around atezolizumab (anti-PD-L1) treatment. These receptors were collected from a man aged 55-75 years with urothelial cancer.

The V and J genes are TRBV4-1 and TRBJ2-7; possible D gene TRBD2, 7 bases. The CDR3 extends over 16 amino acids. With 1 base removed from V and 1 base from J, the gap between germline ends came to 14 bases. Per germline, CDR1 MGHRA and CDR2 YSYEKL. CDR3 loop: CASSQGWGGDSYEQYF. CDR3 nucleotide sequence: TGCGCCAGCAGCCAAGGGTGGGGGGGCGATTCCTACGAGCAGTACTTC.

V is TRBV6-1 and J is TRBJ2-7; tentatively, D is TRBD1 (5 bases). The CDR3 extends over 14 amino acids. Trimming stripped 4 bases from V and 2 bases from J, with 12 bases between. Germline V gene sequence: CDR1 MNHNS, CDR2 SASEGT. CDR3 nucleotide sequence: TGTGCCAGCAGTGGAGGCAGGGTCCCCTACGAGCAGTACTTC. It yields the protein CASSGGRVPYEQYF.

J is TRBJ2-1 and V is TRBV5-1; D ambiguous. V dropped 5 bases and J dropped 5 bases, with 14 bases sitting between them. Germline CDR1 SGHRS, CDR2 YFSETQ. The CDR3 totals 14 residues. The CDR3 here is CASSHKSNNNEQFF. CDR3 DNA sequence: TGCGCCAGCAGTCACAAATCAAATAACAATGAGCAGTTCTTC.

The chain is built from TRBV5-6 and TRBJ1-2; D call uncertain. CDR1 is SGHDT, CDR2 YYEEEE, per germline. The germline V and J ends were trimmed by 0 bases and 3 bases, with 18 bases remaining between them. CDR3 length equals 17 residues. CDR3 loop: CASSLVTISSLDYGYTF. The CDR3 region has the DNA TGTGCCAGCAGCTTGGTGACCATTAGCAGTTTGGACTATGGCTACACCTTC.

This chain uses TRBV6-1 with TRBJ2-2; D is unresolved. In germline, CDR1 is MNHNS, CDR2 SASEGT. V dropped 5 bases and J dropped 2 bases, with 9 bases sitting between them. The CDR3 extends over 14 amino acids. The CDR3: CASSKDINTGELFF. CDR3 sequence (DNA): TGTGCCAGCAGTAAAGACATTAACACCGGGGAGCTGTTTTTT.

The rearrangement uses TRBV18 and TRBJ1-2; D perhaps matches TRBD1 (5 bases). Germline CDR1 reads KGHSH; CDR2 reads LQKENI. Trimming removed 3 bases at V and 7 bases at J, with 15 bases between. The length of the CDR3 is 14 residues. CDR3 residues: CASSPGGERGGYTF. CDR3 bases: TGTGCCAGCTCACCCGGGGGAGAACGGGGTGGCTACACCTTC.

V and J are TRBV5-4 and TRBJ2-1; 9 nucleotides line up with TRBD1. The CDR3 sequence is 15 residues long. Per germline, CDR1 SGHNT and CDR2 YYREEE (reference sequence). The V and J ends lost 4 bases and 2 bases, in that order; junction bases with no gene match: 4. CDR3 region: CASSLQGAAYNEQFF. The CDR3 nucleotides are TGTGCCAGCAGCCTACAGGGGGCAGCCTACAATGAGCAGTTCTTC.

The sample holds one count of this clone. The rearrangement uses TRBV7-6 and TRBJ2-1, with 8 bases identical to TRBD2. Germline values: CDR1 SGHVS, CDR2 FNYEAQ. The CDR3 runs 15 residues. After removal of 5 bases from V and 8 bases from J, the junction contained 11 bases not matched to a gene. Written as DNA, the CDR3 is TGTGCCAGCAGCGCGGGACTAGGCCCCAGTGATGAGCAGTTCTTC. Translating gives CASSAGLGPSDEQFF. Full variable domain (remainder filled in from reference TRBV7-6 and TRBJ2-1): GAGVSQSPRYKVTKRGQDVALRCDPISGHVSLYWYRQALGQGPEFLTYFNYEAQQDKSGLPNDRFSAERPEGSISTLTIQRTEQRDSAMYRCASSAGLGPSDEQFFGPGTRLTVL.

The rearrangement uses TRBV11-2 and TRBJ1-2; 10 nucleotides match TRBD1. The germline V gene encodes CDR1 SGHAT and CDR2 FQNNGV. V shed 9 bases and J 3 bases; nucleotides not matched to a gene: 4. The CDR3 has 13 amino acids. DNA for the CDR3: TGTGCCAGTATCGGACAGGGGGACTATGGCTACACCTTC. Protein product: CASIGQGDYGYTF. Full variable domain (outside the CDR3, taken from reference TRBV11-2 and TRBJ1-2): EAGVAQSPRYKIIEKRQSVAFWCNPISGHATLYWYQQILGQGPKLLIQFQNNGVVDDSQLPKDRFSAERLKGVDSTLKIQPAKLEDSAVYLCASIGQGDYGYTFGSGTRLTVV.

This chain uses TRBV5-1 with TRBJ2-1, with unresolved D. Germline CDR1 is SGHRS and CDR2 is YFSETQ. The CDR3 extends over 13 amino acids. With 3 bases removed from V and 5 bases from J, the gap between germline ends came to 9 bases. DNA of the CDR3: TGCGCCAGCAGCTCTACAGCAAACAATGAGCAGTTCTTC. It is translated as CASSSTANNEQFF.

V gene TRBV19 combines with J gene TRBJ1-1; TRBD1 is a possible D gene (6 bases). The CDR3 has 15 residues. V dropped 3 bases and J dropped 2 bases, with 13 bases sitting between them. Germline CDR1 and CDR2: LNHDA and SQIVND (reference sequence). The CDR3 spells CASSIPGVPNTEAFF. In DNA, the CDR3 is TGTGCCAGTAGTATTCCAGGGGTCCCCAACACTGAAGCTTTCTTT.

The CDR3 DNA reads as TGCGCCAGCAGCTTGGACAGCCCCAATCAGCCCCAGCATTTT. Translation gives CASSLDSPNQPQHF. The chain combines TRBV5-1 with TRBJ1-5; the D is unclear. There are 14 residues in the CDR3. The germline CDR1 and CDR2 sequences are SGHRS and YFSETQ. V dropped 0 bases and J dropped 3 bases, with 7 bases sitting between them.

The chain couples TRBV5-8 to TRBJ2-5; 9 bases align to TRBD1. The CDR3 loop spans 16 amino acids. V lost 3 bases to trimming and J lost 5 bases; unmatched junction nucleotides: 11. Germline V gene sequence: CDR1 SGHTS, CDR2 YDEGEE. CDR3 in amino acids: CASSSTGTGMKETQYF. The CDR3 bases are TGTGCCAGCAGCTCCACCGGGACAGGGATGAAGGAGACCCAGTACTTC.

The gene calls are TRBV5-1 and TRBJ2-1; D may be TRBD2 (6 bases). V lost 0 bases and J lost 5, with 12 bases in between. Germline V gene sequence: CDR1 SGHRS, CDR2 YFSETQ. This CDR3 spans 15 amino acids. CDR3 nucleotides: TGCGCCAGCAGCTTGGGGGGGGTCGGAGACAATGAGCAGTTCTTC. Encoded protein: CASSLGGVGDNEQFF. Full variable domain (remainder filled in from reference TRBV5-1 and TRBJ2-1): KAGVTQTPRYLIKTRGQQVTLSCSPISGHRSVSWYQQTPGQGLQFLFEYFSETQRNKGNFPGRFSGRQFSNSRSEMNVSTLELGDSALYLCASSLGGVGDNEQFFGPGTRLTVL.

The V gene is TRBV2, the J gene TRBJ2-5, with 9 bases matching TRBD2. The germline gives CDR1 SNHLY, CDR2 FYNNEI. This CDR3 has 15 amino acids. V was clipped by 2 bases and J by 4 bases; unmatched bases: 5. This CDR3 reads CASSETRGGLETQYF. As DNA, the CDR3 is TGTGCCAGCAGTGAAACGCGGGGGGGCCTAGAGACCCAGTACTTC. The whole variable domain, remainder taken from reference TRBV2 and TRBJ2-5, is EPEVTQTPSHQVTQMGQEVILRCVPISNHLYFYWYRQILGQKVEFLVSFYNNEISEKSEIFDDQFSVERPDGSNFTLKIRSTKLEDSAMYFCASSETRGGLETQYFGPGTRLLVL.

This chain joins TRBV19 and TRBJ2-5, with D possibly matching TRBD1 (5 bases). The ends were cut back, 5 bases at V and 5 bases at J, with 18 bases in the middle. The CDR3 loop spans 15 amino acids. Germline V gene lookup returns CDR1 LNHDA and CDR2 SQIVND (reference sequence). CDR3 sequence: CASSVQSGISETQYF. In DNA, the CDR3 is TGTGCCAGTAGTGTCCAATCAGGGATTTCGGAGACCCAGTACTTC.

The CDR3 nucleotides read TGTGCCAGCAGTTACTCGAGCGGGAGCATCCACGAGCAGTACTTC. Residues: CASSYSSGSIHEQYF. This sequence joins TRBV6-5 and TRBJ2-7, with TRBD2 identical over 8 bases. CDR1 is MNHEY, CDR2 SVGAGI, per germline. The ends lost 0 bases at V and 5 bases at J; junction bases unmatched: 6. The CDR3 is 15 residues long.

The rearrangement links TRBV5-1 to TRBJ2-1; D is perhaps TRBD2 (5 bases). The germline CDR1 and CDR2 sequences are SGHRS and YFSETQ. Trimming removed 4 bases at V and 0 bases at J, with 17 bases between. The CDR3 is made up of 17 amino acids. This CDR3 is CASSLGPAGSSYNEQFF. The CDR3, as DNA: TGCGCCAGCAGCCTGGGTCCGGCGGGCAGCTCCTACAATGAGCAGTTCTTC.